The sequence of this TCR beta chain was determined in a study of blood T cell repertoires in COVID-19. J lost 0 bases, V lost 3 bases, and 7 bases had no gene match. The CDR3 has 17 residues. The V gene's germline CDR1 is MGHDK and CDR2 SYGVNS. In the original analysis: It was from reference gene primer amplification that nucleated cell counts were estimated. Profiled with immunoSEQ multiplex PCR; TCRdb holds only in-frame clones, not every one. D and trimming come from the DNA, and the V and J calls and clone size come from that table. The sample yields 350,000 to 450,000 clones, around 89% seen once.

Sequencing was done on a sample of peripheral blood. The chain recombines TRBV25-1 with TRBJ2-7; 11 nucleotides align to TRBD2. The clonotype comes from a middle-aged woman with COVID-19, enrolled during active disease. CDR3 loop: CASSDFTSGSNSYEQYF. The CDR3 coding sequence is TGTGCCAGCAGTGATTTCACTAGCGGGAGTAACTCCTACGAGCAGTACTTC.